The rows below give T cell receptor beta chains drawn from one sample of a study of T cells in Graves' hyperthyroidism and ophthalmopathy. Via MiXCR, TCRdb re-called the multiplex PCR reads, giving one row per CDR3 protein. Of 530,000 or so distinct CDR3 sequences detected, less than 25% appear once; the ten largest clones hold about 11%. Sequencing used blood. The receptors derive from a woman in her thirties with Graves' ophthalmopathy. The CDR3 runs from the conserved cysteine through the conserved F or W. A D gene is named only where the DNA matches it firmly. Where a row states a size, it is once, few, many or the class of an expanded clone; other rows omit it.

j_gene: TRBJ1-2; d_gene: NA; v_gene: TRBV12-3/TRBV12-4; abundance: few; CDR3nt: TGTGCCAGCAGTTCCAGGGTATTCGGCTACACCTTC; CDR3aa: CASSSRVFGYTF
j_gene: TRBJ2-7; d_gene: TRBD2; v_gene: TRBV11-1; abundance: NA; CDR3nt: TGTGCCAGCAGCTTAGATGGCGGGAGAGGGTACGAGCAGTACTTC; CDR3aa: CASSLDGGRGYEQYF
j_gene: TRBJ1-1; d_gene: TRBD1; v_gene: TRBV6-1; abundance: many; CDR3nt: TGTGCCAGCAGCGATGGGCCGGGACAGGGGAACACTGAAGCTTTCTTT; CDR3aa: CASSDGPGQGNTEAFF
j_gene: TRBJ2-7; d_gene: TRBD1; v_gene: TRBV6-2/TRBV6-3; abundance: many; CDR3nt: TGTGCCAGCAGTTACAGGGACAGTACCTACGAGCAGTACTTC; CDR3aa: CASSYRDSTYEQYF
j_gene: TRBJ2-5; d_gene: NA; v_gene: TRBV6-5; abundance: many; CDR3nt: TGTGCCAGCAGCCACGGGACCTCGGGGACCCAGTACTTC; CDR3aa: CASSHGTSGTQYF
j_gene: TRBJ2-7; d_gene: TRBD2; v_gene: TRBV20-1; abundance: many; CDR3nt: TGCAGTGCTAGACTAGCGGTGGATTACGAGCAGTACTTC; CDR3aa: CSARLAVDYEQYF
j_gene: TRBJ2-7; d_gene: TRBD2; v_gene: TRBV12-3/TRBV12-4; abundance: many; CDR3nt: TGTGCCAGCAGTTTAGAGGGACTAGCTAACTACGAGCAGTACTTC; CDR3aa: CASSLEGLANYEQYF
j_gene: TRBJ2-2; d_gene: TRBD1; v_gene: TRBV28; abundance: many; CDR3nt: TGTGCCAGCAGCGACGGACAGGGGTTGGCAAACACCGGGGAGCTGTTTTTT; CDR3aa: CASSDGQGLANTGELFF
j_gene: TRBJ1-2; d_gene: NA; v_gene: TRBV18; abundance: few; CDR3nt: TGTGCCAGCTCACTCTCCCCTTTTCAGGGCCAGCGCTACTATGGCTACACCTTC; CDR3aa: CASSLSPFQGQRYYGYTF
j_gene: TRBJ1-2; d_gene: NA; v_gene: TRBV30; abundance: many; CDR3nt: TGTGCCTGGACCGGACCGGGACATCTCAACTATGGCTACACCTTC; CDR3aa: CAWTGPGHLNYGYTF
j_gene: TRBJ1-2; d_gene: NA; v_gene: TRBV20-1; abundance: many; CDR3nt: TGCAGTGCTAGAGAAAAAAGGGCAGGTTCTTCCTATGGCTACACCTTC; CDR3aa: CSAREKRAGSSYGYTF
j_gene: TRBJ2-2; d_gene: TRBD2; v_gene: TRBV7-8; abundance: many; CDR3nt: TGTGCCAGCAGCCCCTATAGCGGGGGGAGTCCCACCGGGGAGCTGTTTTTT; CDR3aa: CASSPYSGGSPTGELFF
j_gene: TRBJ2-1; d_gene: TRBD2; v_gene: TRBV7-8; abundance: NA; CDR3nt: TGTGCCAGCAGCTTAGTCGGGGGGGATTACGATGAGCAGTTCTTC; CDR3aa: CASSLVGGDYDEQFF
j_gene: TRBJ2-7; d_gene: TRBD2; v_gene: TRBV12-3/TRBV12-4; abundance: few; CDR3nt: TGTGCCAGCAGTTCGTTACCGCGGGAGGGCGGCGAGCAGTACTTC; CDR3aa: CASSSLPREGGEQYF
j_gene: TRBJ1-2; d_gene: NA; v_gene: TRBV2; abundance: many; CDR3nt: TGTGCCAGCAGTGCACAGGGTAGTAACTATGGCTACACCTTC; CDR3aa: CASSAQGSNYGYTF
j_gene: TRBJ1-2; d_gene: NA; v_gene: TRBV29-1; abundance: many; CDR3nt: TGCAGCGTTGGGTCGGCTAACTATGGCTACACCTTC; CDR3aa: CSVGSANYGYTF
j_gene: TRBJ2-2; d_gene: TRBD2; v_gene: TRBV12-5; abundance: many; CDR3nt: TGTGCTAGTGGTTTTTGGGGAGCGGGAGGAAAATCCGGGGAGCTGTTTTTT; CDR3aa: CASGFWGAGGKSGELFF
j_gene: TRBJ2-7; d_gene: NA; v_gene: TRBV20-1; abundance: NA; CDR3nt: TGCAGTGTCCCCGGATGGTACGAGCAGTACTTC; CDR3aa: CSVPGWYEQYF
j_gene: TRBJ1-6; d_gene: NA; v_gene: TRBV6-2/TRBV6-3; abundance: NA; CDR3nt: TGTGCCAGCAAAGGTAGCCAAGATAATTCACCCCTCCACTTT; CDR3aa: CASKGSQDNSPLHF
j_gene: TRBJ1-2; d_gene: TRBD1; v_gene: TRBV28; abundance: many; CDR3nt: TGTGCCAGCATTTTAAACAGGGGGCTCTTAGATGGCTACACCTTC; CDR3aa: CASILNRGLLDGYTF
j_gene: TRBJ2-7; d_gene: NA; v_gene: TRBV12-5; abundance: many; CDR3nt: TGTGCTAGTCCTGAACAGGACCTAGCCTACGAGCAGTACTTC; CDR3aa: CASPEQDLAYEQYF
j_gene: TRBJ2-7; d_gene: NA; v_gene: TRBV7-6; abundance: NA; CDR3nt: TGTGCCAGCAGCTTAGCCCTAGACTACGAGCAGTACTTC; CDR3aa: CASSLALDYEQYF
j_gene: TRBJ2-5; d_gene: NA; v_gene: TRBV20-1; abundance: NA; CDR3nt: TGCAGTGCTAGGTTTCAAGAGAGCCAGTACTTC; CDR3aa: CSARFQESQYF
j_gene: TRBJ2-4; d_gene: NA; v_gene: TRBV12-3/TRBV12-4; abundance: NA; CDR3nt: TGTGCCAGCACCTCCGGGACGCCCACCGGTCGGAAGTACTTC; CDR3aa: CASTSGTPTGRKYF
j_gene: TRBJ1-1; d_gene: NA; v_gene: TRBV12-3/TRBV12-4; abundance: NA; CDR3nt: TGTGCCAGCAGTTTGGGGGACGGCTTCACTGAAGCTTTCTTT; CDR3aa: CASSLGDGFTEAFF
j_gene: TRBJ1-1; d_gene: NA; v_gene: TRBV28; abundance: NA; CDR3nt: TGTGCCAGCAGTTTAACGGGCAGGGGTATCACTGAAACTTTCTTT; CDR3aa: CASSLTGRGITETFF
j_gene: TRBJ1-2; d_gene: TRBD1; v_gene: TRBV20-1; abundance: many; CDR3nt: TGCAGTGCTAGGGCTCCTGGACAGGGACGAATATATGGCTACACCTTC; CDR3aa: CSARAPGQGRIYGYTF
j_gene: TRBJ2-5; d_gene: TRBD1; v_gene: TRBV24-1; abundance: many; CDR3nt: TGTGCCACCAGTGACCCTTCCGGGGGGGGACAGGGGAACGAAGAGACCCAGTACTTC; CDR3aa: CATSDPSGGGQGNEETQYF
j_gene: TRBJ1-2; d_gene: NA; v_gene: TRBV7-2; abundance: many; CDR3nt: TGTGCCAGCAGCTCACTCAGAAACGAACCCCCCTATGGCTACACCTTC; CDR3aa: CASSSLRNEPPYGYTF
j_gene: TRBJ1-1; d_gene: NA; v_gene: TRBV11-2; abundance: many; CDR3nt: TGTGCCAGCAGCCCCTTGGGGGGGTTTACTGAAGCTTTCTTT; CDR3aa: CASSPLGGFTEAFF
j_gene: TRBJ1-2; d_gene: NA; v_gene: TRBV6-1; abundance: few; CDR3nt: TGTGCCAGCAGTGAAAAGTCAGGCAGGGCTGACGGCTACACCTTC; CDR3aa: CASSEKSGRADGYTF
j_gene: TRBJ1-1; d_gene: NA; v_gene: TRBV6-5; abundance: NA; CDR3nt: TGTGCCAGCAGTTACGGGGGAGGGATCACTGAAGCTTTCTTT; CDR3aa: CASSYGGGITEAFF
j_gene: TRBJ2-7; d_gene: NA; v_gene: TRBV24-1; abundance: NA; CDR3nt: TGTGCCACCAGTGATTCATCCGGACAGTCCTACGAGCAGTACTTC; CDR3aa: CATSDSSGQSYEQYF
j_gene: TRBJ1-1; d_gene: NA; v_gene: TRBV6-1; abundance: many; CDR3nt: TGTGCCAGCAGCCGCGAAGGGTTTGACACTGAAGCTTTCTTT; CDR3aa: CASSREGFDTEAFF
j_gene: TRBJ1-3; d_gene: TRBD1; v_gene: TRBV6-5; abundance: many; CDR3nt: TGTGCCAGCAGTTACTCGGGGACAGATGGAAACACCATATATTTT; CDR3aa: CASSYSGTDGNTIYF
j_gene: TRBJ1-1; d_gene: TRBD1; v_gene: TRBV6-2/TRBV6-3; abundance: many; CDR3nt: TGTGCCAGCAGCTACACCACGTCTCCGAGAGAAACAGGGGACCAGGCTTTCTTT; CDR3aa: CASSYTTSPRETGDQAFF
j_gene: TRBJ1-1; d_gene: NA; v_gene: TRBV12-5; abundance: few; CDR3nt: TGTGCTAGTGGTTTAGGGGGGATGAACACTGAAGCTTTCTTT; CDR3aa: CASGLGGMNTEAFF
j_gene: TRBJ1-1; d_gene: NA; v_gene: TRBV29-1; abundance: NA; CDR3nt: TGCAGCGTGGGCCTTTCCACTGAAGCTTTCTTT; CDR3aa: CSVGLSTEAFF
j_gene: TRBJ1-3; d_gene: TRBD1; v_gene: TRBV20-1; abundance: NA; CDR3nt: TGCAGTGCTTTACCGGGACAGGGGGGAAACACCATATATTTT; CDR3aa: CSALPGQGGNTIYF
j_gene: TRBJ2-5; d_gene: NA; v_gene: TRBV7-2; abundance: NA; CDR3nt: TGTACCAGCAGCTTAGGGGGCCTGCCGAGCCAAGAGACCCAGTACTTC; CDR3aa: CTSSLGGLPSQETQYF
j_gene: TRBJ1-1; d_gene: NA; v_gene: TRBV12-3/TRBV12-4; abundance: many; CDR3nt: TGTGCCAGCAGTTTATACCCGCCGGGGACTGAAGCTTTCTTT; CDR3aa: CASSLYPPGTEAFF
j_gene: TRBJ1-2; d_gene: TRBD1; v_gene: TRBV28; abundance: few; CDR3nt: TGTGCCAGCAGATTACCTCCGGGACAGTTGGCGGGCTATGGCTACACCTTC; CDR3aa: CASRLPPGQLAGYGYTF
j_gene: TRBJ2-4; d_gene: NA; v_gene: TRBV6-1; abundance: many; CDR3nt: TGTGCCAGCAGGGGACTAGCCAAAAACATTCAGTACTTC; CDR3aa: CASRGLAKNIQYF
j_gene: TRBJ2-5; d_gene: NA; v_gene: TRBV5-1; abundance: many; CDR3nt: TGCGCCAGCAGTGGTTATAGGCAGGAGAAGACCCAGTACTTC; CDR3aa: CASSGYRQEKTQYF
j_gene: TRBJ2-7; d_gene: TRBD2; v_gene: TRBV6-2/TRBV6-3; abundance: NA; CDR3nt: TGTGCCAGCAGGACTAGCGGAAGAGGCTACGAGCAGTACTTC; CDR3aa: CASRTSGRGYEQYF
j_gene: TRBJ1-1; d_gene: NA; v_gene: TRBV5-1; abundance: many; CDR3nt: TGCGCCAGCAGCTTGGAGGACTTGAACACTGAAGCTTTCTTT; CDR3aa: CASSLEDLNTEAFF
j_gene: TRBJ1-2; d_gene: NA; v_gene: TRBV6-1; abundance: many; CDR3nt: TGTGCCAGCTCCACAGGACCCTACTATGGCTACACCTTC; CDR3aa: CASSTGPYYGYTF
j_gene: TRBJ2-5; d_gene: NA; v_gene: TRBV6-2/TRBV6-3; abundance: NA; CDR3nt: TGTGCCAGCAGTTACCCACAGAGGGGAGAGACCCAGTACTTC; CDR3aa: CASSYPQRGETQYF
j_gene: TRBJ2-5; d_gene: NA; v_gene: TRBV2; abundance: few; CDR3nt: TGTGCCAGCACGGGGCTGCTGGTGGAGACCCAGTACTTC; CDR3aa: CASTGLLVETQYF
j_gene: TRBJ2-2; d_gene: NA; v_gene: TRBV28; abundance: NA; CDR3nt: TGTGCCAGCAGTTCAGCGGCCCAAAGCACCGGGGAGCTGTTTTTT; CDR3aa: CASSSAAQSTGELFF
j_gene: TRBJ1-2; d_gene: TRBD1; v_gene: TRBV29-1; abundance: many; CDR3nt: TGCAGCGTTGAAAAGGGAGACAGGGGGCAGGTGGAAGGCTACACCTTC; CDR3aa: CSVEKGDRGQVEGYTF
j_gene: TRBJ1-5; d_gene: NA; v_gene: TRBV6-5; abundance: many; CDR3nt: TGTGCCAGCAGTTACGAGGGGAATCAGCCCCAGCATTTT; CDR3aa: CASSYEGNQPQHF
j_gene: TRBJ1-2; d_gene: NA; v_gene: TRBV11-2; abundance: few; CDR3nt: TGTGCCAGCAGCCCAGAACTTGGTTCCCTTCAAATCTATGGCTACACCTTC; CDR3aa: CASSPELGSLQIYGYTF